This passage covers 10 T cell receptor beta chains from one sample sequenced in a study of neurological immune-mediated disorders. TCRdb reanalysed the 5' RACE reads using MiXCR and keeps one entry per CDR3 protein. The table shows tens of thousands of distinct CDR3 sequences, with approximately 3.6% occurring only once. The sequencing input was CD4+ T cells from blood. The receptors come from a woman aged 40 to 50 with multiple sclerosis.

This clonotype has ten or more counts. The gene calls are TRBV20-1 and TRBJ1-2; D unclear. The CDR3 contains 14 residues. V was shortened by 6 bases and J by 0 bases, with 14 bases between the two germline ends. The V gene's germline CDR1 is DFQATT and CDR2 SNEGSKA (reference sequence). This CDR3 is CSAEKPGTNYGYTF. In DNA form, the CDR3 reads TGCAGTGCCGAGAAGCCGGGGACTAACTATGGCTACACCTTC.

This clonotype was seen repeatedly, ten times or more. The chain uses TRBV14 and TRBJ1-1, with TRBD1 matching over 9 bases. Germline CDR1 SGHDN, CDR2 FVKESK. The V gene end was trimmed by 4 bases and the J gene end by 0 bases; junction bases not matched to a gene: 3. The CDR3 contains 15 residues. The CDR3 bases are TGTGCCAGCAGCCTCCGGGACAGGGTGAACACTGAAGCTTTCTTT. This translates into CASSLRDRVNTEAFF.

There are many counts of this clonotype. One junction end disagrees with the germline gene, perhaps due to a read error. The chain carries TRBV12-3 or TRBV12-4 and TRBJ2-7, with D possibly being TRBD2 (6 bases). The CDR3 loop spans 12 amino acids. The CDR3 here is CASSPGLTIGDF. The CDR3 region has the DNA TGTGCCAGCAGTCCGGGACTGACGATCGGTGACTTC.

This clonotype was observed at least ten times. The chain employs TRBV7-8 and TRBJ2-1; 7 bases match TRBD1. This CDR3 has 14 residues. CDR1 is SGHVS and CDR2 is FQNEAQ in the germline V gene. V gave up 5 bases and J gave up 5 bases; unmatched junction bases: 6. CDR3 sequence reads: CASSPNTGDNEQFF. CDR3 nucleotides: TGTGCCAGCAGCCCGAACACAGGGGACAATGAGCAGTTCTTC. Variable domain in full (rest from reference TRBV7-8 and TRBJ2-1): GAGVSQSPRYKVAKRGQDVALRCDPISGHVSLFWYQQALGQGPEFLTYFQNEAQLDKSGLPSDRFFAERPEGSVSTLKIQRTQQEDSAVYLCASSPNTGDNEQFFGPGTRLTVL.

This clonotype has a count of ten or more. The chain joins TRBV5-1 to TRBJ2-2; 10 bases map to TRBD2. CDR1 and CDR2 (germline): SGHRS, YFSETQ. The V segment lost 4 bases and the J segment 9 bases; nucleotides outside the gene matches: 3. The CDR3 is 13 amino acids. DNA for the CDR3: TGCGCCAGCAGCCCACTAGCGGGACGGGAGCTGTTTTTT. It codes for CASSPLAGRELFF.

This clonotype came up many times. The chain has TRBV27 and TRBJ2-7; D call uncertain. V was pared by 2 bases and J by 3 bases, with 20 bases between. The CDR3 is 17 residues long. Germline CDR1 is MNHEY and CDR2 is SMNVEV (reference sequence). This CDR3 reads CASSLNGSPAARYEQYF. CDR3 nucleotides: TGTGCCAGCAGTTTAAATGGGTCGCCGGCAGCCCGCTACGAGCAGTACTTC.

This clonotype was seen many times. The rearrangement uses TRBV15 and TRBJ2-5; D is uncertain. Germline V gene lookup returns CDR1 LNHNV and CDR2 YYDKDF (reference sequence). The germline V and J ends were trimmed by 0 bases and 1 base, with 6 bases remaining between them. The CDR3 runs to 14 residues. CDR3 sequence reads: CATSRDQTQETQYF. The DNA of the CDR3 is TGTGCCACCAGCAGAGATCAGACCCAAGAGACCCAGTACTTC.

At least ten counts were recorded for this clonotype. The CDR3 loop reads CASSDETTFGELFF. CDR3 sequence (DNA): TGTGCCAGCAGTGACGAAACGACATTCGGGGAGCTGTTTTTT. The chain couples TRBV25-1 to TRBJ2-2; D is unclear. The CDR3 covers 14 residues. Trimming stripped 3 bases from V and 7 bases from J, with 12 bases between. CDR1 MGHDK and CDR2 SYGVNS come from the germline V gene. Full variable domain (missing parts from reference TRBV25-1 and TRBJ2-2): EADIYQTPRYLVIGTGKKITLECSQTMGHDKMYWYQQDPGMELHLIHYSYGVNSTEKGDLSSESTVSRIRTEHFPLTLESARPSHTSQYLCASSDETTFGELFFGEGSRLTVL.

This clonotype showed up many times. The J gene is TRBJ2-7, the V gene TRBV7-8, with 7 bases fitting TRBD1. The trim removed 1 base at V and 2 bases at J, leaving 2 bases unmatched. This CDR3 has 14 amino acids. In germline, CDR1 is SGHVS, CDR2 FQNEAQ. CDR3 in DNA: TGTGCCAGCAGCTTAGGGCAGGGGGCCTACGAGCAGTACTTC. Translation gives CASSLGQGAYEQYF. Together with reference TRBV7-8 and TRBJ2-7, the CDR3 gives the full variable domain: GAGVSQSPRYKVAKRGQDVALRCDPISGHVSLFWYQQALGQGPEFLTYFQNEAQLDKSGLPSDRFFAERPEGSVSTLKIQRTQQEDSAVYLCASSLGQGAYEQYFGPGTRLTVT.

This clonotype was seen ten or more times. This chain connects TRBV4-2 to TRBJ2-3, with 13 bases matching TRBD2. The CDR3 length is 16 residues. J gave up 2 bases and V 4 bases, and 3 bases lay outside the gene matches. The germline V gene has CDR1 LGHNA and CDR2 YNFKEQ. The CDR3 sequence: CASSLGTSGATDTQYF. The DNA of the CDR3 is TGTGCCAGCAGCCTCGGGACTAGCGGGGCCACAGATACGCAGTATTTT.